Sequencing of this T cell receptor beta chain was carried out in a study of Graves' ophthalmopathy and Graves' hyperthyroidism. RNA transcripts served as template for amplifying TCR beta CDR3 sequences. Scientists carried out first-round RT-PCR using HTBI primers and then a second-round multiplex PCR. Via MiXCR, TCRdb re-called the multiplex PCR reads, giving one row per CDR3 protein. The sample contains 650,000 to 900,000 distinct CDR3 sequences, roughly 41% of which appear only once. Germline lookup yields CDR1 ENHRY and CDR2 SYGVKD. The length of the CDR3 is 16 residues. This clonotype was seen a handful of times. One end of the junction does not line up with germline, which may come from a read error. Presentation of ophthalmopathy in the donors involved moderate-to-severe activity, CAS ≥3, NOSPECS ≥4 and a duration under 3 months.

The material sequenced was peripheral blood. The receptor was isolated from an adult man with Graves' ophthalmopathy. This chain uses TRBV10-3 with TRBJ1-6, with D hard to call. In nucleotides, the CDR3 is TGTGCCAGCAGTTACTCGAAAACCAGGCCTAATTCACCCCTCCACTTT. Translating gives CASSYSKTRPNSPLHF.